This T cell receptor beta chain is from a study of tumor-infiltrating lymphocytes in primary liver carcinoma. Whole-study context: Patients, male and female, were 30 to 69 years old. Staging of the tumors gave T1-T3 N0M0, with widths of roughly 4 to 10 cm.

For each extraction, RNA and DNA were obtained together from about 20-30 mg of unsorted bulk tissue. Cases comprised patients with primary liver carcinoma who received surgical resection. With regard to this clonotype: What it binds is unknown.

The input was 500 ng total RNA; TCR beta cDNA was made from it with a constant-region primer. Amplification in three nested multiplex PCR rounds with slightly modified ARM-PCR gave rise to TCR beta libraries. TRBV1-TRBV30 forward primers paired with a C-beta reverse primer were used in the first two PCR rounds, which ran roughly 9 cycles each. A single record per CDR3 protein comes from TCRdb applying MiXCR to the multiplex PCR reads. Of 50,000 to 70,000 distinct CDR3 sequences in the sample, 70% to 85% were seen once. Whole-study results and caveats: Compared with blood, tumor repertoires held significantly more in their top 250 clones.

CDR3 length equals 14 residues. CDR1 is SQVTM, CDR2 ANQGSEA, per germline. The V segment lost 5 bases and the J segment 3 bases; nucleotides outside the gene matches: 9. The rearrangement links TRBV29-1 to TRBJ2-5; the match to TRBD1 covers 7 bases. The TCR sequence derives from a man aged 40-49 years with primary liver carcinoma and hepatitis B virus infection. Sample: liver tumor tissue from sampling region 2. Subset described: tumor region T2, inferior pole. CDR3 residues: CSVSDRCRKETQYF. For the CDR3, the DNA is TGCAGCGTTTCGGACAGGTGTCGCAAAGAGACCCAGTACTTC.